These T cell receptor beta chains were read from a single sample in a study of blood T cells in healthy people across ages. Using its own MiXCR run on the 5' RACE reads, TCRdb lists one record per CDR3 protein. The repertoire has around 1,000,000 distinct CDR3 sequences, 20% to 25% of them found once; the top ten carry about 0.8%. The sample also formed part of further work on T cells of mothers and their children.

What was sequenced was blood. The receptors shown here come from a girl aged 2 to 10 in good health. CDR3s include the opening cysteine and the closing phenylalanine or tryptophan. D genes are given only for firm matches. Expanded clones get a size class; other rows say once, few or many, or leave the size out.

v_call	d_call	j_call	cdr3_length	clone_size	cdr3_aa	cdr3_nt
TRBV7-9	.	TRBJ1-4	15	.	CASSLVGTGFEKLFF	TGTGCCAGCAGCCTGGTGGGGACGGGATTTGAAAAACTGTTTTTT
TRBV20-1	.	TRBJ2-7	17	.	CSASFNWRPSGNYEQYF	TGCAGTGCTAGTTTTAATTGGAGACCCTCCGGGAACTACGAGCAGTACTTC
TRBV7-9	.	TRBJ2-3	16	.	CASSLFALGVPDTQYF	TGTGCCAGCAGCTTATTTGCCCTAGGAGTCCCAGATACGCAGTATTTT
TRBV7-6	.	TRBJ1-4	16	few	CASSSSDSEYNEKLFF	TGTGCCAGCAGCTCCTCGGACAGCGAGTATAATGAAAAACTGTTTTTT
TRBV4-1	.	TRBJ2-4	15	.	CASSQIITIINIQYF	TGCGCCAGCAGCCAAATAATAACGATCATAAACATTCAGTACTTC
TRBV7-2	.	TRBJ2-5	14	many	CASSLWSGQETQYF	TGTGCCAGCAGCTTATGGTCAGGTCAAGAGACCCAGTACTTC
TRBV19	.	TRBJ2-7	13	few	CASTVRPSNEQYF	TGTGCCAGTACCGTGCGGCCGTCTAACGAGCAGTACTTC
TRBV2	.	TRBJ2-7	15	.	CASREVPGDSYEQYF	TGTGCCAGCAGGGAGGTTCCAGGTGACTCCTACGAGCAGTACTTC
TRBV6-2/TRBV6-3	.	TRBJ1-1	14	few	CASSSTGQDTEAFF	TGTGCCAGCAGCTCTACAGGGCAGGACACTGAAGCTTTCTTT
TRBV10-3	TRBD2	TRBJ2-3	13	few	CAISAGGDDTQYF	TGTGCCATCAGTGCGGGAGGGGACGATACGCAGTATTTT
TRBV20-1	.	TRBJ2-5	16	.	CSARDLIADVQETQYF	TGCAGTGCTAGAGATTTGATAGCGGACGTACAAGAGACCCAGTACTTC
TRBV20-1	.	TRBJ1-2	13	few	CSARVPANYGYTF	TGCAGTGCTAGAGTCCCAGCTAACTATGGCTACACCTTC
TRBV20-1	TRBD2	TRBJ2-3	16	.	CSANLIAGASTDTQYF	TGCAGTGCTAACCTAATAGCGGGAGCTAGCACAGATACGCAGTATTTT
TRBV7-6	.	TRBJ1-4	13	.	CASGVTTNEKLFF	TGTGCCAGCGGCGTTACAACTAATGAAAAACTGTTTTTT
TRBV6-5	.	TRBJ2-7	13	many	CASSLQDSYEQYF	TGTGCCAGCAGTTTACAGGACTCCTACGAGCAGTACTTC
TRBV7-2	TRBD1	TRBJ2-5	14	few	CASSPIRGQKTQYF	TGTGCCAGCAGCCCCATCAGGGGGCAAAAGACCCAGTACTTC
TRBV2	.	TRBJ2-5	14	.	CASRDRFRPETQYF	TGTGCCAGCAGAGACAGATTCAGACCAGAGACCCAGTACTTC
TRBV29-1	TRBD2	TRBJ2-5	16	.	CSVVTVLAGSGETQYF	TGCAGCGTCGTGACGGTGCTAGCGGGGTCAGGCGAGACCCAGTACTTC
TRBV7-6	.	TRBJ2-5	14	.	CASSLLMNPETQYF	TGTGCCAGCAGCTTACTTATGAATCCAGAGACCCAGTACTTC
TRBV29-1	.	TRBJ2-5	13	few	CSVEGTQGETQYF	TGCAGCGTTGAGGGGACCCAGGGAGAGACCCAGTACTTC
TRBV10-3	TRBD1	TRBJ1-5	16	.	CASGPRGDRGEEPQHF	TGTGCCTCCGGACCTAGAGGGGACAGGGGCGAGGAGCCCCAGCATTTT
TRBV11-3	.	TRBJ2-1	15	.	CASSLLRGTHNEQFF	TGTGCCAGCAGCTTGCTTAGGGGGACCCACAATGAGCAGTTCTTC
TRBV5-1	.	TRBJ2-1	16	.	CASSPEPDRSYNEQFF	TGCGCCAGCAGCCCAGAGCCAGACAGATCCTACAATGAGCAGTTCTTC
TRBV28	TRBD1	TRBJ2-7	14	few	CASNLRTGHYEQYF	TGTGCCAGCAATTTGCGGACAGGGCACTACGAGCAGTACTTC
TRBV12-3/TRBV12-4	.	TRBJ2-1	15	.	CASSSPRTPPNEQFF	TGTGCCAGCAGTTCACCCCGGACTCCGCCCAATGAGCAGTTCTTC
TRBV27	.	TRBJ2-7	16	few	CASSRLRRDASYEQYF	TGTGCCAGCAGCCGTCTAAGACGGGACGCCTCCTACGAGCAGTACTTC
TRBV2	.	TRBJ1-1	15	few	CASSGSRAVRTEAFF	TGTGCCAGCAGTGGATCCAGGGCGGTCAGAACTGAAGCTTTCTTT
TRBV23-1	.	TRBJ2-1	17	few	CASSRFDRDKEADEQFF	TGCGCCAGCAGTCGCTTCGACAGAGACAAAGAGGCCGATGAGCAGTTCTTC
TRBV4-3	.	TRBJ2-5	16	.	CASSQAQSSSRGTQYF	TGCGCCAGCAGCCAGGCCCAAAGTTCGAGTCGGGGGACCCAGTACTTC
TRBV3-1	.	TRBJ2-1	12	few	CASSPLDDEQFF	TGTGCCAGCAGCCCCCTAGACGATGAGCAGTTCTTC
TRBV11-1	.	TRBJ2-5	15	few	CASSLARPTQETQYF	TGTGCCAGCAGCTTAGCACGCCCCACTCAGGAGACCCAGTACTTC
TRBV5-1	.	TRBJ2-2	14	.	CASSFGYGTGELFF	TGCGCCAGCAGCTTTGGCTACGGCACCGGGGAGCTGTTTTTT
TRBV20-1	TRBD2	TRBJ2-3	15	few	CSAVGLAGPTDTQYF	TGCAGTGCCGTGGGACTAGCGGGACCGACAGATACGCAGTATTTT
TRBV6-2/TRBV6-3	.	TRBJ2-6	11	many	CASSGANVLTF	TGTGCCAGCTCTGGGGCCAACGTCCTGACTTTC
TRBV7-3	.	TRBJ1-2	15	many	CASSLISGQGYGYTF	TGTGCCAGCAGCTTAATATCTGGGCAGGGCTATGGCTACACCTTC
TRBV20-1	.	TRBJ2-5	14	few	CSARDQGGQETQYF	TGCAGTGCTAGAGATCAGGGGGGCCAAGAGACCCAGTACTTC
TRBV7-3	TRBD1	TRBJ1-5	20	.	CASSLMLDRFMGVSNQPQHF	TGTGCCAGCAGCTTAATGTTGGACAGGTTTATGGGAGTTAGCAATCAGCCCCAGCATTTT
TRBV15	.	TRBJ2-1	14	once	CATSRRDSNNEQFF	TGTGCCACCAGCAGACGGGACTCTAACAATGAGCAGTTCTTC
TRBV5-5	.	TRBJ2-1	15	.	CASSLQAGINNEQFF	TGTGCCAGCAGCCTCCAAGCAGGTATCAACAATGAGCAGTTCTTC
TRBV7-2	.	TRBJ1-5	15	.	CASSLVIGGGQPQHF	TGTGCCAGCAGCTTAGTGATCGGGGGAGGGCAGCCCCAGCATTTT
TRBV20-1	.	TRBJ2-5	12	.	CSARMGQETQYF	TGCAGTGCTAGGATGGGCCAAGAGACCCAGTACTTC
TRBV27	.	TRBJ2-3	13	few	CASSPDLSDTQYF	TGTGCCAGCAGTCCCGACCTATCAGATACGCAGTATTTT
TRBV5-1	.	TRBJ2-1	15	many	CASSLDGSSYNEQFF	TGTGCCAGCAGCTTGGATGGGAGCTCCTACAATGAGCAGTTCTTC
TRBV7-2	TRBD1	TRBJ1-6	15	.	CASSLDRARDSPLHF	TGTGCCAGCAGCCTAGACAGGGCCAGGGATTCACCCCTCCACTTT
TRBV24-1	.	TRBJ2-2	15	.	CATSEAAPGTGELFF	TGTGCCACCAGTGAAGCGGCGCCGGGCACCGGGGAGCTGTTTTTT
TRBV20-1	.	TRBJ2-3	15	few	CSASAGTLIQRTQYF	TGCAGTGCTAGTGCGGGAACCCTTATTCAGAGGACGCAGTATTTT
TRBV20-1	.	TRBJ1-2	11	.	CSARDGYGYTF	TGCAGTGCTAGAGACGGGTATGGCTACACCTTC
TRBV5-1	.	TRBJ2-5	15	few	CASSLVTGVGETQYF	TGCGCCAGCAGCTTGGTAACGGGGGTCGGCGAGACCCAGTACTTC
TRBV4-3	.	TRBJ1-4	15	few	CASSQYPGDPGKLFF	TGCGCCAGCAGCCAGTACCCCGGGGACCCTGGAAAACTGTTTTTT
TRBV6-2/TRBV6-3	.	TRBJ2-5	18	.	CASTDLTLDTESKETQYF	TGTGCCAGCACCGACCTGACCCTCGATACCGAAAGCAAAGAGACCCAGTACTTC
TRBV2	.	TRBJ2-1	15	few	CASSEVENSYNEQFF	TGTGCCAGCAGTGAAGTAGAGAACTCCTACAATGAGCAGTTCTTC
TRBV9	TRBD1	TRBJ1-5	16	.	CASSPTGTGPNQPQHF	TGTGCCAGCAGCCCGACGGGGACAGGGCCGAATCAGCCCCAGCATTTT
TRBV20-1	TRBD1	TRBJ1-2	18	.	CSAIEPTSYTGGLGGYTF	TGCAGTGCTATCGAACCCACATCCTATACAGGGGGCTTGGGTGGCTACACCTTC
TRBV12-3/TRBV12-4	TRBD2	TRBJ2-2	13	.	CASREGDTGELFF	TGTGCCAGCCGGGAGGGGGACACCGGGGAGCTGTTTTTT
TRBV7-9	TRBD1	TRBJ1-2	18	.	CASSLSLMIIGTDYGYTF	TGTGCCAGCAGCTTATCTTTAATGATAATAGGGACAGACTATGGCTACACCTTC
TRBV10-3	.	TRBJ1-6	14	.	CAISSEPINSPLHF	TGTGCCATCAGCTCCGAACCCATTAATTCACCCCTCCACTTT
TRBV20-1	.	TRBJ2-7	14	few	CSARDLRPLYEQYF	TGCAGTGCTAGAGATTTACGGCCCCTTTACGAGCAGTACTTC